The 27 T cell receptor beta chains below come from one sample, sequenced in a study of tumor-infiltrating lymphocytes in primary liver carcinoma. Total RNA amounting to about 520 ng was the source from which TCR beta cDNA was made with a constant-region primer. Each TCR beta library was derived from three nested multiplex PCR rounds that employed slightly modified ARM-PCR. For approximately 9 cycles apiece, the opening two PCR rounds ran with TRBV1-TRBV30 forward primers and a C-beta reverse primer. TCRdb re-derived calls from the multiplex PCR reads in MiXCR, one entry per CDR3 protein. Of 330,000 or so distinct CDR3 sequences listed, 65% are singletons. Germline DNA was extracted alongside blood RNA, which was obtained from unsorted whole blood. Sequencing was carried out using peripheral blood. These receptors were obtained from a man in his forties with primary liver carcinoma and hepatitis B virus infection.

Concerning this clonotype itself: The junction differs from germline at one of its ends, possibly a read error. The chain links TRBV11-2 to TRBJ1-1; possibly TRBD1 for D (6 bases). The CDR3 runs to 13 residues. The germline CDR1 and CDR2 sequences are SGHAT and FQNNGV. The CDR3 nucleotides are TGTGCCGGCAGCGCCAGGGGTTACACTGAAGTTCTCTTT. This encodes CAGSARGYTEVLF.

This clonotype has a single count. This sequence joins TRBV6-1 and TRBJ2-7; TRBD2 might be the D (5 bases). CDR1 MNHNS and CDR2 SASEGT come from the germline V gene. The CDR3 is 14 amino acids. Trimming left V 0 bases short and J 7 bases short, with 13 bases between. DNA for the CDR3: TGTGCCAGCAGTGAAGCGACTCCGGGATGGGAGCAGTACTTC. Its translation: CASSEATPGWEQYF.

The gene calls are TRBV28 and TRBJ2-7; 13 bases match TRBD2. This CDR3 spans 16 amino acids. With V trimmed by 2 bases and J by 4 bases, 5 bases remained unmatched. The germline V gene has CDR1 MDHEN and CDR2 SYDVKM. CDR3 bases: TGTGCCAGCAGTTTACTAGGGACTAGCGGGACGTACGAGCAGTACTTC. Residues: CASSLLGTSGTYEQYF. The full variable domain, in which reference TRBV28 and TRBJ2-7 provide the parts outside the CDR3, is DVKVTQSSRYLVKRTGEKVFLECVQDMDHENMFWYRQDPGLGLRLIYFSYDVKMKEKGDIPEGYSVSREKKERFSLILESASTNQTSMYLCASSLLGTSGTYEQYFGPGTRLTVT.

On this clonotype: Its ends do not fully match the called genes, so a read error is possible. J is TRBJ2-2 and V is TRBV6-1; the match to TRBD2 covers 7 bases. CDR1 is MNHNS, CDR2 SASEGT, per germline. This CDR3 spans 16 amino acids. The CDR3 reads CANSDLLAGVFGELFF. In DNA form, the CDR3 reads TGTGCCAACAGTGACCTATTAGCGGGTGTTTTCGGGGAGCTGTTTTTT.

In this sample, this clonotype turned up a few times. The chain employs TRBV7-9 and TRBJ2-7; D remains unclear. The V end lost 1 base, the J end lost 2 bases, and 6 bases lay between the germline ends. Per the germline V gene, CDR1 is SEHNR and CDR2 is FQNEAQ (reference sequence). The CDR3 has 13 amino acids. CDR3 DNA sequence: TGTGCCAGCAGCTTAGAGGTAGCCTACGAGCAGTACTTC. Translated, it gives CASSLEVAYEQYF.

Comment on this clonotype: A read error may be the cause here, since a much bigger clone is one base away. The chain is built from TRBV6-2 or TRBV6-3 and TRBJ2-7; D uncertain. The CDR3 totals 12 residues. Germline values: CDR1 MNHEY, CDR2 SVGEGT. In nucleotides, the CDR3 is TGTGCCACCAGTTTAACTCAGAGCGAGCAGTACTTC. Its protein is CATSLTQSEQYF.

With respect to this clonotype: A much larger clone lies a single base off, so this may be a read error. The chain employs TRBV6-1 and TRBJ2-7; 12 bases are a match to TRBD2. Germline V CDR1 and CDR2: MNHNS, SASEGT. This CDR3 has 12 residues. J was trimmed by 5 bases and V by 11 bases; bases with no gene match: 4. Written as DNA, the CDR3 is TGTGCCGTGACTAGCGGGAGCCACGAGCAGTACTTC. Amino acids: CAVTSGSHEQYF.

A note on this clonotype: One end of the junction does not line up with germline, which may come from a read error. V is TRBV11-2 and J is TRBJ2-7, with a possible D match to TRBD1 (6 bases). Germline V lookup: CDR1 SGHAT, CDR2 FQNNGV. This CDR3 contains 14 residues. CDR3 residues: CASSFLRGSHERYF. In DNA, the CDR3 is TGTGCCAGCAGCTTTTTGAGGGGGTCGCACGAGCGGTACTTC.

This clonotype occurred many times. Written as DNA, the CDR3 is TGTGCCAGCAGTGAACTAAACACCGGGGAGCTGTTTTTT. Protein product: CASSELNTGELFF. The V and J genes are TRBV6-1 and TRBJ2-2; no definite D call. CDR1 is MNHNS and CDR2 is SASEGT in the germline V gene. Trimming took 2 bases from V and 2 from J, leaving 3 bases between them. The CDR3 has 13 amino acids.

J is TRBJ1-4 and V is TRBV11-2; no firm D call. Germline V gene lookup returns CDR1 SGHAT and CDR2 FQNNGV. Trimming took 8 bases from V and 8 from J, leaving 21 bases between them. The CDR3 has 15 amino acids. This CDR3 reads CASCASLATAEKLFF. The CDR3 bases are TGTGCCAGCTGCGCGAGTTTAGCCACAGCAGAAAAACTGTTTTTT. Variable domain in full (rest from reference TRBV11-2 and TRBJ1-4): EAGVAQSPRYKIIEKRQSVAFWCNPISGHATLYWYQQILGQGPKLLIQFQNNGVVDDSQLPKDRFSAERLKGVDSTLKIQPAKLEDSAVYLCASCASLATAEKLFFGSGTQLSVL.

Comments on this clonotype: A much larger clone differs from this one at a single base, so this may be a read error. This chain uses TRBV29-1 with TRBJ2-7; D is undetermined. Germline V lookup: CDR1 SQVTM, CDR2 ANQGSEA. The CDR3 is 11 residues long. The CDR3 region has the DNA TGCAGCGTTGTGGTCTCCTACGAGCATTACTTC. Protein product: CSVVVSYEHYF.

This clonotype was seen only once. The chain is built from TRBV5-4 and TRBJ2-3, with D possibly TRBD2 on 6 matching bases. Per the germline V gene, CDR1 is SGHNT and CDR2 is YYREEE (reference sequence). V shed 4 bases and J shed 4 bases, with 19 bases lying between them. This CDR3 comprises 16 residues. The CDR3 DNA reads as TGTGCCAGCAGCCGTATCGGGGCGCGGGGCCCAGATACGCAGTATTTT. It translates to CASSRIGARGPDTQYF.

This chain connects TRBV5-1 to TRBJ2-7; the D gene is possibly TRBD1 (5 bases). The CDR3 totals 14 residues. Trimming took off 0 bases at V and 0 bases at J, with 7 bases between the two ends. CDR1 is SGHRS, CDR2 YFSETQ, per germline. CDR3 in amino acids: CASSLGQNSYEQYF. CDR3 coding DNA: TGCGCCAGCAGCTTGGGACAGAACTCCTACGAGCAGTACTTC. Full variable domain (remainder filled in from reference TRBV5-1 and TRBJ2-7): KAGVTQTPRYLIKTRGQQVTLSCSPISGHRSVSWYQQTPGQGLQFLFEYFSETQRNKGNFPGRFSGRQFSNSRSEMNVSTLELGDSALYLCASSLGQNSYEQYFGPGTRLTVT.

This clonotype was recorded many times. J is TRBJ2-3 and V is TRBV29-1; perhaps TRBD2 as D (5 bases). The ends were cut back, 4 bases at V and 2 bases at J, with 19 bases in the middle. The CDR3 runs 16 residues. Germline CDR1 and CDR2: SQVTM and ANQGSEA. The CDR3 sequence is CSVAKAPWRLTDTQYF. The CDR3 DNA follows: TGCAGCGTTGCCAAAGCCCCGTGGAGGCTCACAGATACGCAGTATTTT.

Details on this clonotype: This may be a read error: a much more frequent sequence differs by one nucleotide. The V gene is TRBV6-2 or TRBV6-3, the J gene TRBJ1-2, with D unresolved. CDR1 and CDR2 from the germline V gene are MNHEY and SVGEGT. The CDR3 spans 14 residues. The V and J ends lost 10 bases and 8 bases respectively, with 23 bases between them. The CDR3 DNA follows: TGTGCCACCTTTGGAAGAGACGAACCTTTCGGCTACACCTTC. Translating it yields CATFGRDEPFGYTF.

A note on this clonotype: A single base separates this from a much larger clone, so it may be a read error. V usage is TRBV4-3 and J usage is TRBJ2-7; 14 positions match TRBD2. In germline, CDR1 is LGHNA, CDR2 YSLEER. J gave up 10 bases and V 1 base, and 12 bases lay outside the gene matches. This CDR3 is 17 amino acids long. CDR3 nucleotide sequence: TGCGCCAGCAGCCAAGCCCTTGGACTAGCGGGAGGTAGTGACCAGTACTTC. Protein product: CASSQALGLAGGSDQYF.

Notes on this clonotype: This may be a read error, as it is one base from a much larger clone. The DNA for the CDR3 is TGTGCCAGCAGCTCGTGCGTGGAACGGGGGAATGAAAAACTGTTTTTT. Protein: CASSSCVERGNEKLFF. The chain recombines TRBV5-4 with TRBJ1-4, with a possible D match to TRBD1 (5 bases). V shed 3 bases and J shed 5 bases, with 17 bases lying between them. The CDR3 loop spans 16 amino acids. CDR1 and CDR2 (germline): SGHNT, YYREEE (reference sequence). Full variable domain (outside the CDR3, taken from reference TRBV5-4 and TRBJ1-4): ETGVTQSPTHLIKTRGQQVTLRCSSQSGHNTVSWYQQALGQGPQFIFQYYREEENGRGNFPPRFSGLQFPNYSSELNVNALELDDSALYLCASSSCVERGNEKLFFGSGTQLSVL.

As to this clonotype: At one of its ends the junction is not consistent with the germline gene, which may arise from a read error. J is TRBJ1-1 and V is TRBV5-1, with 8 bases fitting TRBD1. The length of the CDR3 is 12 residues. Germline CDR1 and CDR2: SGHRS and YFSETQ. The CDR3 DNA reads as TGCGCCAGCGGCTTTGGACAGGGTGAAGCTTTCTTC. It encodes CASGFGQGEAFF.

As to this clonotype: A much larger clone is a single base away; this may be a read error. The V gene is TRBV4-1, the J gene TRBJ2-2; 9 bases line up with TRBD2. CDR1 is MGHRA, CDR2 YSYEKL, per germline. The junction had 6 bases not matched to a gene; V was cut back by 0 bases and J by 7 bases. The CDR3 runs to 16 residues. This CDR3 is CASSQDCGRANGELFF. CDR3 DNA sequence: TGCGCCAGCAGCCAAGACTGCGGGAGGGCCAACGGGGAGCTGTTTTTT.

The chain carries TRBV10-3 and TRBJ2-5; perhaps TRBD1 as D (5 bases). This CDR3 is built from 17 residues. CDR1 is ENHRY and CDR2 is SYGVKD in the germline V gene. Trimming left V 0 bases short and J 2 bases short, with 16 bases between. The CDR3 loop reads CAISESRIYRIQETQYF. The DNA of the CDR3 is TGTGCCATCAGTGAGTCGCGGATCTACAGGATACAAGAGACCCAGTACTTC.

For this clonotype: One end of the junction does not line up with germline, which may come from a read error. The chain is built from TRBV11-2 and TRBJ2-5; TRBD2 might be the D (5 bases). Germline CDR1 is SGHAT and CDR2 is FQNNGV. The CDR3 has 13 amino acids. CDR3 region: CVSNFQVGETQYF. The DNA of the CDR3 is TGTGTCAGCAACTTTCAGGTGGGAGAGACCCAGTATTTC.

This clonotype occurred once. In this CDR3 the conserved last residue, phenylalanine or tryptophan, is missing, so a read error is likely. This chain links TRBV5-1 with TRBJ1-6; TRBD1 matches at 10 bases. Germline V gene data show CDR1 as SGHRS and CDR2 as YFSETQ. CDR3 size: 15 residues. The V gene end was trimmed by 0 bases and the J gene end by 10 bases; junction bases not matched to a gene: 4. CDR3 DNA: TGCGCCAGCAGCTTGGAGGGACAGGGGAACTCACCCCTCCACTAT. It translates to CASSLEGQGNSPLHY.

This clonotype was counted between two and nine times. The chain uses TRBV7-9 and TRBJ2-3; D is tentatively TRBD1 or TRBD2 (5 bases each). Germline V CDR1 and CDR2: SEHNR, FQNEAQ (reference sequence). The CDR3 extends over 12 amino acids. With 7 bases removed from V and 5 bases from J, the gap between germline ends came to 10 bases. In DNA form, the CDR3 reads TGTGCCAGCACGCGAGGGGAAGATACGCAGTATTTT. It encodes CASTRGEDTQYF.

On this clonotype: At one boundary the junction diverges from the germline segment, which might be a read error. J is TRBJ2-2 and V is TRBV19; TRBD2 is a possible D gene (5 bases). CDR1 and CDR2 (germline): LNHDA, SQIVND (reference sequence). The CDR3 has 14 amino acids. As DNA, the CDR3 is TGTGCCAGTCGGTTAGGACCGAACACCGGGGAGCTGTTATTT. Translation: CASRLGPNTGELLF.

This clonotype showed up just once. A read error is possible here, since a much larger clone lies one base away. The chain joins TRBV5-4 to TRBJ2-1; 11 bases align to TRBD2. The CDR3 is made up of 15 amino acids. Germline-derived CDR1 and CDR2 are SGHNT and YYREEE (reference sequence). The CDR3 here is CTSSLLLAGGDEQFF. CDR3 nucleotide sequence: TGTACCAGCAGCTTGTTGCTAGCGGGAGGAGATGAGCAGTTCTTC.

As concerns this clonotype: A much larger clone sits a single nucleotide away, making a read error possible. This is likely a read error, given that the CDR3 carries no conserved phenylalanine or tryptophan at its end. The CDR3 nucleotides are TGTGCCATCAGTGATGGGGACAGGGGACAAGAGACCCAGTACTTA. Amino acids: CAISDGDRGQETQYL. The V call is TRBV10-3, the J call TRBJ2-5, with 10 bases aligning to TRBD1. Trimming cost V 3 bases and J 2 bases; bases outside gene matches: 3. CDR1 is ENHRY and CDR2 is SYGVKD in the germline V gene. The CDR3 has 15 amino acids.

This clonotype was observed at least ten times. The chain has TRBV12-3 or TRBV12-4 and TRBJ1-1, with D tentatively TRBD1 (5 bases). The CDR3 covers 13 residues. Between the trimmed V and J ends, which lost 2 bases and 4 bases, there was a span of 8 bases. The CDR3 loop reads CASSLQGTTEAFF. The CDR3 nucleotides are TGTGCCAGCAGTTTACAGGGTACCACTGAAGCTTTCTTT.